The sequence of this TCR beta chain was determined in a study of technical replicates of blood from a handful of donors. In its sample, this clone was seen a few times. Some clones are missing from TCRdb's copy, which holds only in-frame ones; the method was immunoSEQ multiplex PCR. The sample holds roughly 71,000 clones, 95% seen once. The germline V gene encodes CDR1 MGHDK and CDR2 SYGVNS. Trimming left V 8 bases short and J 1 base short, with 5 bases between. The CDR3 totals 11 residues. Sequenced input: T cells isolated from PBMCs. The rearrangement links TRBV25-1 to TRBJ1-1; D is unresolved. The receptor comes from a human donor in good health. CDR3 region: CASEGNTEAFF. The CDR3 nucleotides read TGTGCCAGCGAGGGGAACACTGAAGCTTTCTTT.